The sequence of this T cell receptor beta chain was determined in a study of blood T cell repertoires in COVID-19. Whole-study context: Donors in the United States, Italy and Spain gave samples during acute or convalescent COVID-19. T cells, B-cell-depleted T cells, or PBMCs provided the cDNA or gDNA that served as material.

The CDR3 totals 13 residues. Deletions cut 1 base from V and 6 bases from J, with 7 bases between. Looked up from germline, CDR1 is MDHEN and CDR2 is SYDVKM. In the original analysis: Reference gene primer amplification gave nucleated cell count estimates. Clones were sequenced by immunoSEQ multiplex PCR, and TCRdb holds only the in-frame ones, with some missing. V, J and clone size are taken as reported in that table, and D and trimming were inferred from the DNA itself. The sample comprises 300,000 or so clones, around 87% of which are singletons, and 1% rests with the top ten. Sequenced material: peripheral blood. The chain employs TRBV28 and TRBJ2-1; D might be TRBD1 (5 bases). The source of this sequence is a man aged 50 to 59 with active or convalescent COVID-19. Here the CDR3 DNA reads TGTGCCAGCAGTTTATATAGGGGCAATGAGCAGTTCTTC. Encoded protein: CASSLYRGNEQFF.